This is a list of T cell receptor beta chains from one sample in a study of OX40 agonist ivuxolimab in advanced cancers. Sequencing used immunoSEQ multiplex PCR; TCRdb keeps in-frame clones, though not all of them. The sample contains 20,000 to 30,000 clones, around 90% of which appear only once. The sample in question was CD4+ or CD8+ T cells sorted from blood, obtained in a trial of the OX40 agonist ivuxolimab. The receptors were sampled from an adult with an advanced solid tumor such as melanoma, head and neck, liver or kidney cancer. Each CDR3 is given with its conserved first and last residue. A D gene is named only where the DNA matches it firmly. A clone size is listed for some rows: how often the clone was seen (once, few, many), or a class if it is expanded.

CDR3 DNA: TGTGCCAGTACTACTTTGGGACAGGGTATTTACAATGAGCAGTTCTTC
CDR3 protein: CASTTLGQGIYNEQFF
clone size: .
J gene: TRBJ2-1
V gene: TRBV19
D gene: TRBD1

CDR3 DNA: TGTGCTAGTGGTTTGGGGAGGGTCTCTACACAAGAGACCCAGTACTTC
CDR3 protein: CASGLGRVSTQETQYF
clone size: .
J gene: TRBJ2-5
V gene: TRBV12-5
D gene: .

CDR3 DNA: TGTGCCAGCAGCGTTGGACAGGGCACAGGGGAGCTGTTTTTT
CDR3 protein: CASSVGQGTGELFF
clone size: .
J gene: TRBJ2-2
V gene: TRBV7-2
D gene: TRBD1

CDR3 DNA: TGTGCCAGCAGTTTATCACATTTGGATACGCAGTATTTT
CDR3 protein: CASSLSHLDTQYF
clone size: .
J gene: TRBJ2-3
V gene: TRBV28
D gene: .

CDR3 DNA: TGTGCCAGCAGCTTAGTTACGGGGGGAGAGACCCAGTACTTC
CDR3 protein: CASSLVTGGETQYF
clone size: .
J gene: TRBJ2-5
V gene: TRBV7-2
D gene: TRBD2

CDR3 DNA: TGTGCCATCAGTGACGGCGGGGGGAACACCGGGGAGCTGTTTTTT
CDR3 protein: CAISDGGGNTGELFF
clone size: .
J gene: TRBJ2-2
V gene: TRBV10-3
D gene: TRBD2

CDR3 DNA: TGTGCCAGCAGCTTAGGATGGGGGCTGAGCAATCAGCCCCAGCATTTT
CDR3 protein: CASSLGWGLSNQPQHF
clone size: .
J gene: TRBJ1-5
V gene: TRBV7-2
D gene: .

CDR3 DNA: TGTGCCAGCAGGGCAGGAGAAGGTGGGGATACGCAGTATTTT
CDR3 protein: CASRAGEGGDTQYF
clone size: .
J gene: TRBJ2-3
V gene: TRBV6-5
D gene: .

CDR3 DNA: TGTGCCAGCAGCGAAGGAGGTAGTGGAGAGACCCAGTACTTC
CDR3 protein: CASSEGGSGETQYF
clone size: .
J gene: TRBJ2-5
V gene: TRBV6-1
D gene: .

CDR3 DNA: TGCGCCAGCAGCTTTGGGACTGACTACGAGCAGTACTTC
CDR3 protein: CASSFGTDYEQYF
clone size: once
J gene: TRBJ2-7
V gene: TRBV5-1
D gene: .

CDR3 DNA: TGTGCCAGCAGCTTGGACCTGGGGTACTCCTACGAGCAGTACTTC
CDR3 protein: CASSLDLGYSYEQYF
clone size: .
J gene: TRBJ2-7
V gene: TRBV5-5
D gene: .

CDR3 DNA: TGTGCCAGCAGCCGTAGCGGGACAGAGACCCAGTACTTC
CDR3 protein: CASSRSGTETQYF
clone size: .
J gene: TRBJ2-5
V gene: TRBV7-3
D gene: TRBD2

CDR3 DNA: TGTGCCATCAAGGGGGAGGAGACCCAGTACTTC
CDR3 protein: CAIKGEETQYF
clone size: .
J gene: TRBJ2-5
V gene: TRBV10-3
D gene: .